Following are 4 T cell receptor beta chains from one sample sequenced in a study of blood T cell repertoires in COVID-19. Repertoires were generated with immunoSEQ multiplex PCR, while TCRdb's copy carries only in-frame clones and drops some. The repertoire has over 250,000 clones, approximately 89% of them found once; the top ten carry approximately 2%. Sample: peripheral blood. These receptor sequences come from a woman in her thirties with COVID-19, enrolled during active disease.

This clone has more than one count but fewer than ten. This sequence joins TRBV5-1 and TRBJ2-7; TRBD1 aligns across 8 bases. The germline CDR1 and CDR2 sequences are SGHRS and YFSETQ. V gave up 0 bases and J gave up 2 bases; unmatched junction bases: 1. This CDR3 contains 14 residues. This CDR3 is CASSLGTGTYEQYF. The CDR3 DNA sequence: TGCGCCAGCAGCTTGGGGACAGGGACCTACGAGCAGTACTTC.

V is TRBV12-3 or TRBV12-4 and J is TRBJ1-1; D unclear. This CDR3 spans 12 amino acids. V was pared by 2 bases and J by 8 bases, with 9 bases between. CDR3 region: CASSLSTVEAFF. The CDR3 bases are TGTGCCAGCAGTTTATCAACAGTAGAAGCTTTCTTT.

This rearrangement joins TRBV29-1 to TRBJ2-1; a possible D gene is TRBD2 (5 bases). Germline V gene lookup returns CDR1 SQVTM and CDR2 ANQGSEA. Trimming took off 3 bases at V and 6 bases at J, with 15 bases between the two ends. This CDR3 has 14 residues. The CDR3 DNA is TGCAGCGTTGAGTTAGTAGCGCGACTCAATGAGCAGTTCTTC. Amino acid sequence: CSVELVARLNEQFF.

The genes are TRBV6-4 and TRBJ1-6, with D hard to call. The CDR3 totals 13 residues. The V end lost 3 bases, the J end lost 7 bases, and 7 bases lay between the germline ends. CDR1 is MRHNA and CDR2 is SNTAGT in the germline V gene. The CDR3 nucleotides read TGTGCCAGCAGTGAGCTAACGAATTCACCCCTCCACTTT. Its translation is CASSELTNSPLHF.